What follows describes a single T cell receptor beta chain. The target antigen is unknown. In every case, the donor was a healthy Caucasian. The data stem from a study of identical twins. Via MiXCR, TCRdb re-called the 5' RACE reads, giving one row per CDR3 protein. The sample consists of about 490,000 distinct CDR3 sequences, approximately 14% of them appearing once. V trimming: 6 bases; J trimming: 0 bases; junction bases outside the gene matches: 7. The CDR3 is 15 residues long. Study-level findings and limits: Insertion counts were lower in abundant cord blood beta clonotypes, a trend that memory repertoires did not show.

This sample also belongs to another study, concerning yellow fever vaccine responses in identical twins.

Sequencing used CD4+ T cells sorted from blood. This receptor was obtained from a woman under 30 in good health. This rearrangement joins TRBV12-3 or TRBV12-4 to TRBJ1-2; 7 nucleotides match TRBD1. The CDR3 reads CASRITGVANYGYTF. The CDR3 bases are TGTGCCAGCAGGATTACAGGGGTTGCTAACTATGGCTACACCTTC.